This T cell receptor (beta chain) was obtained from a study of a mutant IDH1 vaccine in newly diagnosed glioma. Study-wide context: The sex distribution of treated patients was 62.5% male and about 38% female, with a mean age of approximately 40 years.

This clone was counted only a few times. What it binds is not known. The protocol was immunoSEQ multiplex PCR, while the TCRdb copy is restricted to in-frame clones and leaves out a portion. The sample lists 110,000 or so clones; under 90% were seen once. As to time point: week 11, during vaccination. A 20-mer mutant IDH1 peptide at 300 ug was injected subcutaneously with topical imiquimod. V lost 0 bases, J lost 5 bases, and 14 bases lay in between. Germline V gene sequence: CDR1 SGHDT, CDR2 YYEEEE. The CDR3 length is 15 residues. The sample here was PBMCs, taken from a glioma patient whose treatment included an IDH1 peptide vaccine. This receptor was obtained from a woman in her forties or fifties with glioma. The chain employs TRBV5-6 and TRBJ1-1, with D perhaps TRBD1 (5 bases). The CDR3 protein is CASSLARGRRTEAFF. The CDR3 DNA reads as TGTGCCAGCAGCTTGGCCCGGGGCAGAAGAACTGAAGCTTTCTTT.